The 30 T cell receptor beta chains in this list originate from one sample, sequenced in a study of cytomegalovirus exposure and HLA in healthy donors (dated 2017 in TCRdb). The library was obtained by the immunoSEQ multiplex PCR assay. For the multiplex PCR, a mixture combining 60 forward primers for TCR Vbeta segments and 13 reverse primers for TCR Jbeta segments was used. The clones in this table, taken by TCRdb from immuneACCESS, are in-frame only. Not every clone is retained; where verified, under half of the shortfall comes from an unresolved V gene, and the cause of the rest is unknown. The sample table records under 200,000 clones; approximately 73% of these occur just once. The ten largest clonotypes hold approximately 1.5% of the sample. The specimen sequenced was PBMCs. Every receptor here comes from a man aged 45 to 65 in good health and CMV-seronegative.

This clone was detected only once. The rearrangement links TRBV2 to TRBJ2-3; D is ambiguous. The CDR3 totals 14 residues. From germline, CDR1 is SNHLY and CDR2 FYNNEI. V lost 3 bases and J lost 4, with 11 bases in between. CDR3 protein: CASSDSLSADTQYF. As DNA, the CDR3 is TGTGCCAGCAGTGACTCGCTATCCGCAGATACGCAGTATTTT. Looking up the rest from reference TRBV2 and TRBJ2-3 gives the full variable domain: EPEVTQTPSHQVTQMGQEVILRCVPISNHLYFYWYRQILGQKVEFLVSFYNNEISEKSEIFDDQFSVERPDGSNFTLKIRSTKLEDSAMYFCASSDSLSADTQYFGPGTRLTVL.

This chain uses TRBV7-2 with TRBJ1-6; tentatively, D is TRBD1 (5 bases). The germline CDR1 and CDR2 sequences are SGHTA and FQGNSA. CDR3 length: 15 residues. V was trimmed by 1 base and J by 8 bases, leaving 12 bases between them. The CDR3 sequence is CASSLEQADYSPLHF. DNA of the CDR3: TGTGCCAGCAGCTTAGAACAGGCGGATTATTCACCCCTCCACTTT.

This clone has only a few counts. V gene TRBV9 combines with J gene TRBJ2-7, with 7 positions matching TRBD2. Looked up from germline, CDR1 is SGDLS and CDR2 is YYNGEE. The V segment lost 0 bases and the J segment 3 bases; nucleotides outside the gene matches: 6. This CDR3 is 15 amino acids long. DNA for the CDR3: TGTGCCAGCAGCGTAGCTGGGAGGGCGGACTACGAGCAGTACTTC. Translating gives CASSVAGRADYEQYF. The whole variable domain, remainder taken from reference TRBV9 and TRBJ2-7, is DSGVTQTPKHLITATGQRVTLRCSPRSGDLSVYWYQQSLDQGLQFLIQYYNGEERAKGNILERFSAQQFPDLHSELNLSSLELGDSALYFCASSVAGRADYEQYFGPGTRLTVT.

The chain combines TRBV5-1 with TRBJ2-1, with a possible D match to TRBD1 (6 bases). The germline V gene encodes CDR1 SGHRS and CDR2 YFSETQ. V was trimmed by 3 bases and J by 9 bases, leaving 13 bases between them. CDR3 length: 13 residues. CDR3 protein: CASSSTRGGEQFF. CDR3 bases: TGCGCCAGCAGCTCCACTAGAGGGGGTGAGCAGTTCTTC.

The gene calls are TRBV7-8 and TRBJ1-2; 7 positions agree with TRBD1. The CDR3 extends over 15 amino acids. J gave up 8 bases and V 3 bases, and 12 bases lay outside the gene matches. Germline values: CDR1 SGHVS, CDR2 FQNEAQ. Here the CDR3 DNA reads TGTGCCAGCAGCTTCTTTGAGCTGACAGGGAGAGGCTACACCTTC. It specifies CASSFFELTGRGYTF.

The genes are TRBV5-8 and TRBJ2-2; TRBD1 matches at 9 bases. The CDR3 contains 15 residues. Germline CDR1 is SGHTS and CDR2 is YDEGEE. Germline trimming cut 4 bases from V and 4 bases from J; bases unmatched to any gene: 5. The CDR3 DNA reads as TGTGCCAGCAGCAACAGGGGGCGGATCACCGGGGAGCTGTTTTTT. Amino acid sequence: CASSNRGRITGELFF.

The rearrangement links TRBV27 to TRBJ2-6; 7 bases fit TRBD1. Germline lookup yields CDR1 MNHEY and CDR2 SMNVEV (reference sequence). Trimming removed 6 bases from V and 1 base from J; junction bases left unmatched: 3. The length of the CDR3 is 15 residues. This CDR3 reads CASRTTGSGANVLTF. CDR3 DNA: TGTGCCAGCAGGACGACAGGGTCTGGGGCCAACGTCCTGACTTTC. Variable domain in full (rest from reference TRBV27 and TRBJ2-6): EAQVTQNPRYLITVTGKKLTVTCSQNMNHEYMSWYRQDPGLGLRQIYYSMNVEVTDKGDVPEGYKVSRKEKRNFPLILESPSPNQTSLYFCASRTTGSGANVLTFGAGSRLTVL.

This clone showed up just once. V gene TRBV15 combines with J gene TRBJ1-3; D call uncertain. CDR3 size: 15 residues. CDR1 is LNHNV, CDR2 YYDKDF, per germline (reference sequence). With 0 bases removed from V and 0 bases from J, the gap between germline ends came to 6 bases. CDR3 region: CATSREQSSGNTIYF. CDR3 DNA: TGTGCCACCAGCAGAGAACAGAGCTCTGGAAACACCATATATTTT.

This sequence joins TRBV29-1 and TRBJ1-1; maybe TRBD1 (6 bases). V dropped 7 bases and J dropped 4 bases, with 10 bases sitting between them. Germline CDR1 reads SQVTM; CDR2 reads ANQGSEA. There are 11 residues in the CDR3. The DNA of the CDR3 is TGCAGCGCAAACAGGGTCACTGAAGCTTTCTTT. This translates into CSANRVTEAFF.

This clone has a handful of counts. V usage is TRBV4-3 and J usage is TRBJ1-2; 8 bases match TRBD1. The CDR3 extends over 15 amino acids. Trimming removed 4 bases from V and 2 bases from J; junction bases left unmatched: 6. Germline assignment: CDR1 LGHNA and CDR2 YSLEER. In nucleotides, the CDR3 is TGCGCCAGCAGCCCCGGACAGGGAGTGAACTATGGCTACACCTTC. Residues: CASSPGQGVNYGYTF.

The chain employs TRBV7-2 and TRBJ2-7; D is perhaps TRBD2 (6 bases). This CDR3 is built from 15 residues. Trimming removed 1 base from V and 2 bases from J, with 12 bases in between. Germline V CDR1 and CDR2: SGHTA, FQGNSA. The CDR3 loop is CASSLGGASAYEQYF. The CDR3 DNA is TGTGCCAGCAGCTTAGGAGGGGCTAGCGCCTACGAGCAGTACTTC.

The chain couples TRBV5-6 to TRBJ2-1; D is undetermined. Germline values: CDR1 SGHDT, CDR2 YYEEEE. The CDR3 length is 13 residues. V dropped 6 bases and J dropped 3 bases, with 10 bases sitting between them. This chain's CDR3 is CASIQRSYNEQFF. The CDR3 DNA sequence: TGTGCCAGCATCCAGAGGAGCTACAATGAGCAGTTCTTC.

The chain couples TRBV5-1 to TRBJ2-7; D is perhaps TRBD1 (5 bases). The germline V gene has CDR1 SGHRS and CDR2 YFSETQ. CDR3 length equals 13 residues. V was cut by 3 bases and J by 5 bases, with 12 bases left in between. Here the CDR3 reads CASSSDSSHEQYF. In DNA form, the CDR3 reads TGCGCCAGCAGCTCCGACAGTTCCCACGAGCAGTACTTC.

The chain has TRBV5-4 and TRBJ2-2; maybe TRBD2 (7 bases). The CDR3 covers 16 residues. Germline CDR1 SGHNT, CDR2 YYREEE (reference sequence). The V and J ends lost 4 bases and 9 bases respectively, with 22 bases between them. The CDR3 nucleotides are TGTGCCAGCAGCCCCCGGGGAGGGGGGGCCGTCAGGGAGCTGTTTTTT. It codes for CASSPRGGGAVRELFF.

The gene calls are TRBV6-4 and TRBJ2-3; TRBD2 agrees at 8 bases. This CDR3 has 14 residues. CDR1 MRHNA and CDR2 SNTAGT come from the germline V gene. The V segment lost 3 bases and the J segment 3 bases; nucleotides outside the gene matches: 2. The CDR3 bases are TGTGCCAGCAGTGAAGGACTAGCTACAGATACGCAGTATTTT. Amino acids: CASSEGLATDTQYF.

The CDR3, as DNA: TGTGCCAGTAGTATAGCAGGGGGTTCTGGGGCCAACGTCCTGACTTTC. Translated, it gives CASSIAGGSGANVLTF. The chain combines TRBV19 with TRBJ2-6, with TRBD1 matching 7 bases. V shed 1 base and J 1 base; nucleotides not matched to a gene: 1. The CDR3 runs 16 residues. Germline lookup yields CDR1 LNHDA and CDR2 SQIVND (reference sequence). Filled out from reference TRBV19 and TRBJ2-6, the complete variable domain reads DGGITQSPKYLFRKEGQNVTLSCEQNLNHDAMYWYRQDPGQGLRLIYYSQIVNDFQKGDIAEGYSVSREKKESFPLTVTSAQKNPTAFYLCASSIAGGSGANVLTFGAGSRLTVL.

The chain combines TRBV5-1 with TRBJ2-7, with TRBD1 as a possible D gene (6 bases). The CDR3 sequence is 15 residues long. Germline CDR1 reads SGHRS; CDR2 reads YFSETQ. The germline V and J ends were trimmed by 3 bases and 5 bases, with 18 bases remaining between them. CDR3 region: CASSSGNRVGNEQYF. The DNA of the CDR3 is TGCGCCAGCAGCTCCGGGAACAGGGTAGGTAACGAGCAGTACTTC.

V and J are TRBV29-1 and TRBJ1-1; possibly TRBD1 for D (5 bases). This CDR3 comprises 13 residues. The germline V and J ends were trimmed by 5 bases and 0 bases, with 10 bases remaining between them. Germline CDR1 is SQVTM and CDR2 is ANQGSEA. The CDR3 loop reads CSVMTEMNTEAFF. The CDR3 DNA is TGCAGCGTTATGACAGAGATGAACACTGAAGCTTTCTTT. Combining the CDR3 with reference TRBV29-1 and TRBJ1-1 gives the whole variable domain SAVISQKPSRDICQRGTSLTIQCQVDSQVTMMFWYRQQPGQSLTLIATANQGSEATYESGFVIDKFPISRPNLTFSTLTVSNMSPEDSSIYLCSVMTEMNTEAFFGQGTRLTVV.

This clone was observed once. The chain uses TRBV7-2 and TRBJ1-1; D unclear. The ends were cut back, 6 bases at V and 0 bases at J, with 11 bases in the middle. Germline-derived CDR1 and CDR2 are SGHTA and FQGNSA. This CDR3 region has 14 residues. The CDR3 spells CASRFAGLNTEAFF. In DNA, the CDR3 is TGTGCCAGCAGGTTCGCGGGGTTGAACACTGAAGCTTTCTTT. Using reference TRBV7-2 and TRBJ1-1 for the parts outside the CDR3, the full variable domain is GAGVSQSPSNKVTEKGKDVELRCDPISGHTALYWYRQSLGQGLEFLIYFQGNSAPDKSGLPSDRFSAERTGGSVSTLTIQRTQQEDSAVYLCASRFAGLNTEAFFGQGTRLTVV.

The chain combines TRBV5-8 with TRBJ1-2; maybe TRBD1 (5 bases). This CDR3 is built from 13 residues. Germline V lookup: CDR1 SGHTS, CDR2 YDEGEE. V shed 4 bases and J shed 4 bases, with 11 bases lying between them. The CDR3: CASSRGTVYGYTF. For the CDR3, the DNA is TGTGCCAGCAGCCGCGGGACGGTCTATGGCTACACCTTC.

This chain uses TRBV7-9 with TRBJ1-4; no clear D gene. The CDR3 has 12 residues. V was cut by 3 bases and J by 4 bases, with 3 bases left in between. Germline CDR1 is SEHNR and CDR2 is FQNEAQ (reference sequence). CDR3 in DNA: TGTGCCAGCAGCTTCGTTAATGAAAAACTGTTTTTT. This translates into CASSFVNEKLFF. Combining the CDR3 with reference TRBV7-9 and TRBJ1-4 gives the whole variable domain DTGVSQNPRHKITKRGQNVTFRCDPISEHNRLYWYRQTLGQGPEFLTYFQNEAQLEKSRLLSDRFSAERPKGSFSTLEIQRTEQGDSAMYLCASSFVNEKLFFGSGTQLSVL.

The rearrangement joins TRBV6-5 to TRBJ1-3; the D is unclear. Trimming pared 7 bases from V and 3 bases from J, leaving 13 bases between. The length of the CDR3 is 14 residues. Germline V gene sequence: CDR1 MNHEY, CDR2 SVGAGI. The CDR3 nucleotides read TGTGCCAGCATGGCAGGTGCTTTTGGAAACACCATATATTTT. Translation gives CASMAGAFGNTIYF.

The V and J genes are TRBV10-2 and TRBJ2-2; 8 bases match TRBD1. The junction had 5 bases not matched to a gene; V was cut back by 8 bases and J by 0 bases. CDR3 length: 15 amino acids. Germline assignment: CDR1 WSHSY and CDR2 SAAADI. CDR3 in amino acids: CASSWDRPNTGELFF. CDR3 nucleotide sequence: TGCGCCAGCTCCTGGGACAGGCCGAACACCGGGGAGCTGTTTTTT.

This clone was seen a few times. The CDR3 DNA is TGTGCCAGCTCACCAAAGGGAGGCGGGGCCAACGTCCTGACTTTC. Translation gives CASSPKGGGANVLTF. The chain uses TRBV18 and TRBJ2-6, with TRBD2 as a possible D gene (6 bases). V shed 2 bases and J shed 4 bases, with 9 bases lying between them. This CDR3 is 15 amino acids long. CDR1 is KGHSH and CDR2 is LQKENI in the germline V gene.

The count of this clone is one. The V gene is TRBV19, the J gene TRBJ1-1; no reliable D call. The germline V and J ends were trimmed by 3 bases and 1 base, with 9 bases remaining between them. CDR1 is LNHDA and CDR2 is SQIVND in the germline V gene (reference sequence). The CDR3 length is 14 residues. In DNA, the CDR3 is TGTGCCAGTAGTATTGAAGCTTGGAACACTGAAGCTTTCTTT. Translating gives CASSIEAWNTEAFF.

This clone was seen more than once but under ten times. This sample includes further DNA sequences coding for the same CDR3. The chain's CDR3 is CASIFDRDAGELFF. DNA of the CDR3: TGTGCCAGCATCTTCGACAGGGATGCCGGGGAGCTGTTTTTT. The chain carries TRBV2 and TRBJ2-2; 7 bases agree with TRBD1. Per the germline V gene, CDR1 is SNHLY and CDR2 is FYNNEI. The CDR3 totals 14 residues. Trimming removed 7 bases from V and 6 bases from J; junction bases left unmatched: 8. Full variable domain (missing parts from reference TRBV2 and TRBJ2-2): EPEVTQTPSHQVTQMGQEVILRCVPISNHLYFYWYRQILGQKVEFLVSFYNNEISEKSEIFDDQFSVERPDGSNFTLKIRSTKLEDSAMYFCASIFDRDAGELFFGEGSRLTVL.

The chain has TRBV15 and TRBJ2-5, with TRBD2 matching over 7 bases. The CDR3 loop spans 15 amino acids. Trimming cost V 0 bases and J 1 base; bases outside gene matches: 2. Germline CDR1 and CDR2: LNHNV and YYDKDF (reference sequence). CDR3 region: CATSRDGGVQETQYF. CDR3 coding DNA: TGTGCCACCAGCAGAGATGGGGGGGTCCAAGAGACCCAGTACTTC.

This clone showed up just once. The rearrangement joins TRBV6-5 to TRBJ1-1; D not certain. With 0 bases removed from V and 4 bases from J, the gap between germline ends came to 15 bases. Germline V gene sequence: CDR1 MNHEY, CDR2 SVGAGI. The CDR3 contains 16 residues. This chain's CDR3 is CASSYSRGYMSTEAFF. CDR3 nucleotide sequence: TGTGCCAGCAGTTACTCGAGAGGGTATATGAGCACTGAAGCTTTCTTT.

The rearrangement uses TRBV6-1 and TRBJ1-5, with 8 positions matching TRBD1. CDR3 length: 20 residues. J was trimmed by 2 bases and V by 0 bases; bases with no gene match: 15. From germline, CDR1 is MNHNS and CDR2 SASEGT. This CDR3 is CASSEAGSGQAFGGNQPQHF. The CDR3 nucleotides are TGTGCCAGCAGTGAAGCAGGGTCGGGACAGGCCTTCGGGGGCAATCAGCCCCAGCATTTT.

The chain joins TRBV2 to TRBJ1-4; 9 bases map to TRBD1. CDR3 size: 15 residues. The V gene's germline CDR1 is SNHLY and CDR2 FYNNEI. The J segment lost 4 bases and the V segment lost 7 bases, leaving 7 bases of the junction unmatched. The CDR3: CASTMTGGGNEKLFF. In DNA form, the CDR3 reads TGTGCCAGCACCATGACAGGGGGAGGTAATGAAAAACTGTTTTTT.